This T cell receptor beta chain derives from a study of blood T cell repertoires in COVID-19. Looking at the study overall: Samples of COVID-19 (acute and convalescent) were obtained from the United States, Italy and Spain. PBMCs, B-cell-depleted T cells, or T cells were the source of the cDNA or gDNA that made up the material.

Trimming cost V 4 bases and J 7 bases; bases outside gene matches: 10. The germline V gene encodes CDR1 LNHDA and CDR2 SQIVND (reference sequence). The length of the CDR3 is 14 residues. In the source study's methods: Estimation of nucleated cell counts was performed using reference gene primer amplification. Libraries were prepared by immunoSEQ multiplex PCR; TCRdb keeps only in-frame clonotypes and omits some of them. The DNA was the basis for D and trimming; V, J and clone size are from that table. In the table there are under 150,000 clones, roughly 79% of which are singletons. The sequencing input was peripheral blood. This receptor was obtained from a man aged 45-65 years with active or convalescent COVID-19. This rearrangement joins TRBV19 to TRBJ2-7; 7 nucleotides agree with TRBD1. The CDR3 spells CASSTQGPVGEQYF. DNA of the CDR3: TGTGCCAGTAGTACACAGGGGCCAGTGGGGGAGCAGTACTTC.